Below are 19 T cell receptor beta chains sequenced from a single sample in a study of T-cell reconstitution after alpha-beta-depleted transplantation in children. The TCRbeta library was prepared with unique molecular identifiers. TCRdb recomputed calls from the PCR reads with MiXCR, one row per CDR3 protein. The data contain approximately 89,000 distinct CDR3 sequences, about a sixth of them singletons. This specimen was PBMCs, mostly from graft donor cells, taken 180 days after TCRalphabeta/CD19-depleted stem cell transplant. All receptors come from a male patient between 2 and 9 years old who had a stem cell transplant for acute lymphoblastic leukemia, so the T cells may come from the graft donor.

The sample holds many counts of this clonotype. J is TRBJ2-3 and V is TRBV7-2; D not certain. V lost 5 bases, J lost 2 bases, and 11 bases lay in between. Germline lookup yields CDR1 SGHTA and CDR2 FQGNSA. This CDR3 is 14 amino acids long. CDR3 nucleotide sequence: TGTGCCAGCAGCCTTGTCCGGAACACAGATACGCAGTATTTT. It is translated as CASSLVRNTDTQYF.

This clonotype has more than one count but fewer than ten. V usage is TRBV19 and J usage is TRBJ2-7; weak D call: TRBD2 (6 bases). Per germline, CDR1 LNHDA and CDR2 SQIVND (reference sequence). The CDR3 is made up of 15 amino acids. V was pared by 1 base and J by 2 bases, with 12 bases between. The CDR3 loop is CASSIGVGGTYEQYF. Here the CDR3 DNA reads TGTGCCAGTAGTATAGGGGTCGGAGGGACCTACGAGCAGTACTTC.

This clonotype was found many times. V is TRBV7-8 and J is TRBJ1-6; no definite D call. The CDR3 contains 14 residues. Germline lookup yields CDR1 SGHVS and CDR2 FQNEAQ. V was shortened by 3 bases and J by 4 bases, with 7 bases between the two germline ends. The CDR3 bases are TGTGCCAGCAGCTTTCACAGTTATAATTCACCCCTCCACTTT. Translation gives CASSFHSYNSPLHF.

There are a few counts of this clonotype. V and J are TRBV5-5 and TRBJ2-7, with D possibly called TRBD1 or TRBD2 (5 bases each). In germline, CDR1 is SGHKS, CDR2 YYEKEE (reference sequence). The CDR3 is 16 amino acids. V lost 3 bases and J 1 base, leaving 17 bases between the germline ends. CDR3 residues: CASSYGEGRGSYEQYF. The CDR3, as DNA: TGTGCCAGCAGCTACGGAGAGGGTAGGGGTTCCTACGAGCAGTACTTC.

This clonotype was observed a few times. This chain connects TRBV20-1 to TRBJ2-3; tentatively, D is TRBD1 (5 bases). Germline-derived CDR1 and CDR2 are DFQATT and SNEGSKA (reference sequence). With 0 bases removed from V and 0 bases from J, the gap between germline ends came to 10 bases. The CDR3 spans 15 residues. The CDR3 coding sequence is TGCAGTGCTAGAGATTTCCAGGGAAGCACAGATACGCAGTATTTT. This gives the protein CSARDFQGSTDTQYF.

This chain connects TRBV2 to TRBJ1-2; D might be TRBD1 (6 bases). CDR1 is SNHLY and CDR2 is FYNNEI in the germline V gene. Trimming left V 10 bases short and J 8 bases short, with 17 bases between. There are 12 residues in the CDR3. The DNA for the CDR3 is TGTGCCACCAGGAGGGGGGCGGGAGGCTACACCTTC. It specifies CATRRGAGGYTF. Looking up the rest from reference TRBV2 and TRBJ1-2 gives the full variable domain: EPEVTQTPSHQVTQMGQEVILRCVPISNHLYFYWYRQILGQKVEFLVSFYNNEISEKSEIFDDQFSVERPDGSNFTLKIRSTKLEDSAMYFCATRRGAGGYTFGSGTRLTVV.

This clonotype was found many times. This chain connects TRBV20-1 to TRBJ2-7; the match to TRBD1 covers 11 bases. The CDR3 contains 14 residues. V lost 6 bases, J lost 5 bases, and 9 bases stayed unmatched. Per the germline V gene, CDR1 is DFQATT and CDR2 is SNEGSKA (reference sequence). The CDR3 protein is CSATTPGQGDEQYF. CDR3 coding DNA: TGCAGTGCGACAACTCCGGGACAGGGGGACGAGCAGTACTTC.

The sample holds many counts of this clonotype. The chain links TRBV12-3 or TRBV12-4 to TRBJ2-3, with a tentative D call TRBD1 (6 bases). The CDR3 sequence is 15 residues long. Between the trimmed V and J ends, which lost 2 bases and 1 base, there was a span of 10 bases. For the CDR3, the DNA is TGTGCCAGCAGTTTATTCGCAGGGGGCACAGATACGCAGTATTTT. Translated, it gives CASSLFAGGTDTQYF.

A few counts support this clonotype. V and J are TRBV20-1 and TRBJ2-5; a possible D gene is TRBD2 (6 bases). CDR1 and CDR2 from the germline V gene are DFQATT and SNEGSKA (reference sequence). Trimming removed 6 bases at V and 5 bases at J, with 16 bases between. The length of the CDR3 is 13 residues. CDR3 nucleotide sequence: TGCAGTGCCTCGGGACTGAAATTGGAGACCCAGTACTTC. Translating it yields CSASGLKLETQYF.

This clonotype was counted only a few times. The V gene is TRBV10-3, the J gene TRBJ2-3, with 7 bases lining up with TRBD1. CDR1 and CDR2 (germline): ENHRY, SYGVKD. The CDR3 runs to 13 residues. The trim removed 8 bases at V and 1 base at J, leaving 3 bases unmatched. The CDR3 nucleotides are TGTGCCATCGGAGGACAGGGCACAGATACGCAGTATTTT. This gives the protein CAIGGQGTDTQYF.

This clonotype has more than one count but fewer than ten. The rearrangement uses TRBV12-3 or TRBV12-4 and TRBJ2-1; D might be TRBD1 or TRBD2, each matching 6 bases. V was trimmed by 1 base and J by 5 bases, leaving 12 bases between them. The CDR3 is made up of 15 amino acids. Here the CDR3 reads CASSLEGGADNEQFF. For the CDR3, the DNA is TGTGCCAGCAGTTTAGAGGGGGGCGCGGACAATGAGCAGTTCTTC.

The V call is TRBV6-2 or TRBV6-3, the J call TRBJ2-5; D is undetermined. Germline V gene data show CDR1 as MNHEY and CDR2 as SVGEGT. The CDR3 runs 12 residues. Trimming stripped 6 bases from V and 5 bases from J, with 10 bases between. The CDR3: CASSLRKETQYF. CDR3 DNA sequence: TGTGCCAGCAGCCTCAGGAAGGAGACCCAGTACTTC.

The chain carries TRBV3-1 and TRBJ2-7; 10 nucleotides agree with TRBD2. Per the germline V gene, CDR1 is LGHDT and CDR2 is YNNKEL (reference sequence). V lost 1 base, J lost 2 bases, and 2 bases stayed unmatched. The CDR3 consists of 15 residues. The CDR3 region is CASSQGAGGAYEQYF. The CDR3 DNA sequence: TGTGCCAGCAGCCAAGGAGCGGGGGGGGCCTACGAGCAGTACTTC.

The rearrangement links TRBV19 to TRBJ2-3; the D gene is possibly TRBD1 (6 bases). This CDR3 is 17 amino acids long. Looked up from germline, CDR1 is LNHDA and CDR2 is SQIVND (reference sequence). V was pared by 1 base and J by 3 bases, with 17 bases between. Written as DNA, the CDR3 is TGTGCCAGTAGTATAGTAAGGACAGACCTACGGACAGATACGCAGTATTTT. Protein product: CASSIVRTDLRTDTQYF.

V usage is TRBV28 and J usage is TRBJ1-5; D unclear. Germline V gene data show CDR1 as MDHEN and CDR2 as SYDVKM. The V gene lost 4 bases and the J gene lost 6 bases, with 16 bases spanning the gap. The CDR3 length is 15 residues. This chain's CDR3 is CASSYRPSTGQPQHF. Here the CDR3 DNA reads TGTGCCAGCAGTTACCGACCCTCGACGGGTCAGCCCCAGCATTTT.

This clonotype was detected a few times. V and J are TRBV7-9 and TRBJ1-5; D unresolved. The germline gives CDR1 SEHNR, CDR2 FQNEAQ (reference sequence). The CDR3 spans 13 residues. Trimming stripped 2 bases from V and 5 bases from J, with 7 bases between. CDR3 region: CASSLWRHQPQHF. The CDR3, as DNA: TGTGCCAGCAGCTTATGGCGTCATCAGCCCCAGCATTTT.

This clonotype showed up many times. The CDR3 here is CASSYSTSTDTQYF. Here the CDR3 DNA reads TGTGCCAGCAGTTACTCCACTAGCACAGATACGCAGTATTTT. This chain uses TRBV6-5 with TRBJ2-3, with D unclear. Germline CDR1 MNHEY, CDR2 SVGAGI. Trimming stripped 0 bases from V and 0 bases from J, with 4 bases between. The CDR3 is 14 amino acids.

This chain joins TRBV12-3 or TRBV12-4 and TRBJ2-1; D is unclear. Trimming cost V 5 bases and J 4 bases, with 6 bases left between them. The length of the CDR3 is 12 residues. CDR3 bases: TGTGCCAGCAGTCACGGTTACAATGAGCAGTTCTTC. Its translation is CASSHGYNEQFF.

The J gene is TRBJ1-1, the V gene TRBV4-3; D call uncertain. Trimming took off 0 bases at V and 3 bases at J, with 5 bases between the two ends. The CDR3 sequence is 13 residues long. The V gene's germline CDR1 is LGHNA and CDR2 YSLEER. The CDR3, as DNA: TGCGCCAGCAGCCAAGATTTGGACACTGAAGCTTTCTTT. It codes for CASSQDLDTEAFF.